These 16 T cell receptor beta chains came from one sample sequenced in a study of control samples from healthy donors and cancer patients. Repertoires were generated with immunoSEQ multiplex PCR, while TCRdb's copy carries only in-frame clones and drops some. The sample includes 65,000 to 95,000 clones, 87% seen only once; the top ten take around 20%. Input material: blood. The source of these receptors is a man aged 45-65 years in good health.

The chain uses TRBV6-6 and TRBJ1-3; no firm D call. This CDR3 contains 12 residues. Trimming cost V 11 bases and J 2 bases, with 10 bases left between them. Germline loops: CDR1 MNHNY, CDR2 SVGAGI (reference sequence). The CDR3 region is CALGNPGNTIYF. DNA of the CDR3: TGTGCCCTAGGCAATCCTGGAAACACCATATATTTT.

The chain employs TRBV12-3 or TRBV12-4 and TRBJ2-5; 7 bases are a match to TRBD1. The CDR3 sequence is 12 residues long. V shed 7 bases, J shed 4 bases, and the junction held 3 bases outside the gene matches. CDR3 sequence: CASTTGRETQYF. The CDR3, as DNA: TGTGCCAGCACGACAGGGCGAGAGACCCAGTACTTC.

V is TRBV6-2 or TRBV6-3 and J is TRBJ1-1; D may be TRBD1 (5 bases). Germline values: CDR1 MNHEY, CDR2 SVGEGT. Trimming stripped 0 bases from V and 1 base from J, with 15 bases between. The CDR3 runs to 17 residues. The CDR3 DNA reads TGTGCCAGCAGTTACTCGAAGTTCTTAGGGGCGAACACTGAAGCTTTCTTT. This encodes CASSYSKFLGANTEAFF.

The genes are TRBV5-8 and TRBJ1-1; D not resolved. The CDR3 consists of 15 residues. Germline CDR1 is SGHTS and CDR2 is YDEGEE. Trimming took off 0 bases at V and 4 bases at J, with 13 bases between the two ends. The CDR3 DNA is TGTGCCAGCAGCTTGGCCGGGGTTTACGGCACTGAAGCTTTCTTT. Translating it yields CASSLAGVYGTEAFF.

The chain is built from TRBV19 and TRBJ1-1, with 8 bases aligning to TRBD1. Germline CDR1 is LNHDA and CDR2 is SQIVND (reference sequence). With V trimmed by 1 base and J by 2 bases, 3 bases remained unmatched. The CDR3 covers 15 residues. This CDR3 reads CASSIGGTGNTEAFF. The CDR3 DNA reads as TGTGCCAGTAGTATAGGGGGGACAGGAAACACTGAAGCTTTCTTT.

The J gene is TRBJ2-4, the V gene TRBV2; TRBD2 matches 11 bases. The CDR3 loop spans 18 amino acids. Germline V gene sequence: CDR1 SNHLY, CDR2 FYNNEI. V lost 6 bases and J lost 0; bases outside the gene matches: 10. The CDR3 coding sequence is TGTGCCAGCAGGACTAGCGGGGCGTGGGGGGAAGCCAAAAACATTCAGTACTTC. Protein sequence: CASRTSGAWGEAKNIQYF. Variable domain in full (rest from reference TRBV2 and TRBJ2-4): EPEVTQTPSHQVTQMGQEVILRCVPISNHLYFYWYRQILGQKVEFLVSFYNNEISEKSEIFDDQFSVERPDGSNFTLKIRSTKLEDSAMYFCASRTSGAWGEAKNIQYFGAGTRLSVL.

This chain connects TRBV28 to TRBJ2-5, with TRBD1 identical over 7 bases. Germline V gene sequence: CDR1 MDHEN, CDR2 SYDVKM. The CDR3 covers 13 residues. The V and J ends lost 7 bases and 5 bases, in that order; junction bases with no gene match: 7. CDR3 loop: CASMTGPGETQYF. In nucleotides, the CDR3 is TGTGCCAGCATGACAGGGCCAGGGGAGACCCAGTACTTC.

The genes are TRBV9 and TRBJ1-6; D uncertain. This CDR3 has 13 amino acids. The V and J ends lost 2 bases and 7 bases respectively, with 7 bases between them. Germline V gene lookup returns CDR1 SGDLS and CDR2 YYNGEE. CDR3 nucleotide sequence: TGTGCCAGCAGCGTGCACGGGAATTCACCCCTCCACTTT. Amino acid sequence: CASSVHGNSPLHF.

The rearrangement links TRBV12-3 or TRBV12-4 to TRBJ2-3; D ambiguous. The CDR3 runs 13 residues. V was clipped by 0 bases and J by 5 bases, with 6 bases between them. CDR3 loop: CASSLAPGDTQYF. DNA for the CDR3: TGTGCCAGCAGTTTAGCGCCCGGAGATACGCAGTATTTT.

The V gene is TRBV30, the J gene TRBJ1-2, with 7 nucleotides matching TRBD1. V was pared by 2 bases and J by 6 bases, with 18 bases of the junction left unmatched. Germline CDR1 is GTSNPN and CDR2 is SVGIG (reference sequence). There are 17 residues in the CDR3. The CDR3 reads CAWSSSGGGILNHGYTF. CDR3 nucleotide sequence: TGTGCCTGGAGTTCCTCAGGGGGAGGGATCTTAAACCATGGCTACACCTTC.

The J gene is TRBJ1-3, the V gene TRBV11-2; 8 bases map to TRBD1. V shed 3 bases and J 3 bases; nucleotides not matched to a gene: 4. The CDR3 runs to 15 residues. The germline CDR1 and CDR2 sequences are SGHAT and FQNNGV. The CDR3 region is CASSFNRGDGNTIYF. DNA for the CDR3: TGTGCCAGCAGCTTCAACAGGGGGGATGGAAACACCATATATTTT. The whole variable domain, filled in from reference TRBV11-2 and TRBJ1-3, reads EAGVAQSPRYKIIEKRQSVAFWCNPISGHATLYWYQQILGQGPKLLIQFQNNGVVDDSQLPKDRFSAERLKGVDSTLKIQPAKLEDSAVYLCASSFNRGDGNTIYFGEGSWLTVV.

The chain employs TRBV19 and TRBJ2-5; D is uncertain. The CDR3 sequence is 13 residues long. Germline-derived CDR1 and CDR2 are LNHDA and SQIVND (reference sequence). V gave up 2 bases and J gave up 3 bases, with 7 bases separating them. For the CDR3, the DNA is TGTGCCAGTAGTATAAGGGTAGAAGAGACCCAGTACTTC. Amino acids: CASSIRVEETQYF.

The chain carries TRBV7-2 and TRBJ1-4; D is ambiguous. Deletions cut 3 bases from V and 0 bases from J, with 8 bases between. Germline CDR1 is SGHTA and CDR2 is FQGNSA. This CDR3 contains 15 residues. CDR3 DNA sequence: TGTGCCAGCAGCTTCTCAGCAGCAACTAATGAAAAACTGTTTTTT. It encodes CASSFSAATNEKLFF.

This chain joins TRBV27 and TRBJ1-2; TRBD1 matches 8 bases. The CDR3 covers 14 residues. Trimming removed 6 bases from V and 8 bases from J; junction bases left unmatched: 11. CDR1 is MNHEY, CDR2 SMNVEV, per germline (reference sequence). The CDR3 DNA sequence: TGTGCCAGCAGCTTCGTCCAGGGGGCGGCGGGCTACACCTTC. It encodes CASSFVQGAAGYTF.

The rearrangement uses TRBV2 and TRBJ1-2, with D hard to call. CDR3 length: 13 amino acids. Deletions cut 4 bases from V and 2 bases from J, with 8 bases between. Per the germline V gene, CDR1 is SNHLY and CDR2 is FYNNEI. DNA for the CDR3: TGTGCCAGCAGTGGGGAGGTCAACTATGGCTACACCTTC. Translated, it gives CASSGEVNYGYTF.

The chain combines TRBV12-3 or TRBV12-4 with TRBJ1-5, with D possibly matching TRBD1 (5 bases). The germline V and J ends were trimmed by 1 base and 5 bases, with 6 bases remaining between them. The CDR3 loop spans 13 amino acids. The CDR3 coding sequence is TGTGCCAGCAGTTTAGGGGGGGATCAGCCCCAGCATTTT. It encodes CASSLGGDQPQHF.